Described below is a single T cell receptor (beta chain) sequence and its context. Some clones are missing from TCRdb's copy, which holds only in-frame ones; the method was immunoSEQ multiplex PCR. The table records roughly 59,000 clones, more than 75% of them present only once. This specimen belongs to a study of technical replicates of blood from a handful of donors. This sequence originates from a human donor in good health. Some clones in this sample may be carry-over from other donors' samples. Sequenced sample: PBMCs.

CDR3 DNA: TGTGCCAGCAGCTTAGAAGGACAATATGGCTACACCTTC. Amino acids: CASSLEGQYGYTF. The chain recombines TRBV7-8 with TRBJ1-2, with D possibly being TRBD1 (5 bases). Germline V gives CDR1 SGHVS, CDR2 FQNEAQ. CDR3 size: 13 residues. Trimming shortened V by 1 base and J by 5 bases, and 8 bases separated the two germline ends.